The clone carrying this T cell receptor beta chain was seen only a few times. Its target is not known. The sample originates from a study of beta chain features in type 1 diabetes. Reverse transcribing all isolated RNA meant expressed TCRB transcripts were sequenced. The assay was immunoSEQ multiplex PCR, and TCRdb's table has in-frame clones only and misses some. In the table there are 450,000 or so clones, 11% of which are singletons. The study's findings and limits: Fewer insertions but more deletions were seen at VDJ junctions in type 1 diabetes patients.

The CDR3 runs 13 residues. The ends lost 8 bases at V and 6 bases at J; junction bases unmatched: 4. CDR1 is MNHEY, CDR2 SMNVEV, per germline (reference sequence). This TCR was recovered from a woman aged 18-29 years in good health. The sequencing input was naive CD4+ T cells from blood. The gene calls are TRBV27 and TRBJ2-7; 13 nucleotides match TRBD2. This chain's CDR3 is CASRTSGSSEQYF. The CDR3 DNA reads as TGTGCCAGCCGGACTAGCGGGAGCAGCGAGCAGTACTTC.